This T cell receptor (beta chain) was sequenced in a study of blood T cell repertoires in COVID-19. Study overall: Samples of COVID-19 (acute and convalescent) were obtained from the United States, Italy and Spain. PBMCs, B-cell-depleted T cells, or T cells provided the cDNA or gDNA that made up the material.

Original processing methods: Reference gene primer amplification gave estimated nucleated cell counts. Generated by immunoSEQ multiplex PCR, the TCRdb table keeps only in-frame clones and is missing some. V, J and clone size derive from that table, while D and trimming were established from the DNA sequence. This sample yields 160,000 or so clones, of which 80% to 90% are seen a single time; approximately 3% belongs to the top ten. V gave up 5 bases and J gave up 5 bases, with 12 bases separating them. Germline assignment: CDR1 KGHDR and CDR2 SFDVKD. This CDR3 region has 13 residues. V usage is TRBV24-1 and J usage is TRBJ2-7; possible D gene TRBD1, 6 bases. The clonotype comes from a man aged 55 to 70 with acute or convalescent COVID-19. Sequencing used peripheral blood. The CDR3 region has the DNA TGTGCCACCAGTGGAGAACAGGGACACGAGCAGTACTTC. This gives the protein CATSGEQGHEQYF.